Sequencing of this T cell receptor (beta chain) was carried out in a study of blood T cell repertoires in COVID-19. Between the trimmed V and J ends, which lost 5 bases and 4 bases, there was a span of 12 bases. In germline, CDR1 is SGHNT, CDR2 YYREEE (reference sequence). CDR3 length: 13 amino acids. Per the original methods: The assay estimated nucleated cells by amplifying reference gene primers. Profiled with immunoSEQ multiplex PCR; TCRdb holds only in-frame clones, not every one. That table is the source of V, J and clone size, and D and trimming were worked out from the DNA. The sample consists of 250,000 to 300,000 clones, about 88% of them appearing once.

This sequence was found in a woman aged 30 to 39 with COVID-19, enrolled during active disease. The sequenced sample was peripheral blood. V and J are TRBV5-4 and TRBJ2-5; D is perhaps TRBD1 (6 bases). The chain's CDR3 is CASRSQGRETQYF. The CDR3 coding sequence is TGTGCCAGCAGATCACAGGGAAGAGAGACCCAGTACTTC.